One and the same sample provided the 5 T cell receptor beta chains below, sequenced in a study of early T cells in non-severe SARS-CoV-2 infection. TCRdb recomputed calls from the 5' RACE reads with MiXCR, one row per CDR3 protein. The repertoire consists of 65,000 to 80,000 distinct CDR3 sequences, with 9.5% to 15% occurring once and the leading ten covering around 1.1%. Sequencing was carried out using whole blood. The receptors shown here come from an adult who was a healthcare worker with PCR-confirmed SARS-CoV-2 infection or an uninfected control (not recorded which).

The chain is built from TRBV28 and TRBJ2-7; D unresolved. The V gene lost 5 bases and the J gene lost 4 bases, with 15 bases spanning the gap. Germline lookup yields CDR1 MDHEN and CDR2 SYDVKM. The CDR3 consists of 14 residues. CDR3 protein: CASSPTGFRYEQYF. In DNA, the CDR3 is TGTGCCAGCAGTCCGACCGGTTTTCGGTACGAGCAGTACTTC.

This clonotype was observed a few times. The chain carries TRBV12-3 or TRBV12-4 and TRBJ2-7; tentative D call: TRBD2 (7 bases). The CDR3 has 14 residues. The V end was cut by 2 bases, the J end by 6 bases, with 14 bases between. The CDR3 is CASSLNGGLSEQYF. The CDR3 DNA reads as TGTGCCAGCAGTTTAAACGGGGGGCTCTCCGAGCAGTACTTC.

Many counts were recorded for this clonotype. V is TRBV28 and J is TRBJ1-2; no reliable D call. With 2 bases removed from V and 4 bases from J, the gap between germline ends came to 8 bases. Germline V CDR1 and CDR2: MDHEN, SYDVKM. The CDR3 contains 13 residues. The CDR3 nucleotides read TGTGCCAGCAGTTTAGTGGGTATCTATGGCTACACCTTC. It yields the protein CASSLVGIYGYTF.

The chain links TRBV5-1 to TRBJ2-5; D possibly corresponds to TRBD1 (5 bases). CDR1 is SGHRS and CDR2 is YFSETQ in the germline V gene. The CDR3 runs 13 residues. Trimming stripped 6 bases from V and 2 bases from J, with 11 bases between. CDR3 in amino acids: CASNKGLQETQYF. CDR3 bases: TGCGCCAGCAACAAGGGGCTACAAGAGACCCAGTACTTC.

This clonotype was seen ten or more times. The chain recombines TRBV10-3 with TRBJ1-1; tentatively, D is TRBD1 (5 bases). The germline V gene encodes CDR1 ENHRY and CDR2 SYGVKD. This CDR3 is built from 13 residues. Trimming took off 10 bases at V and 5 bases at J, with 17 bases between the two ends. CDR3 residues: CATTPGPSTEAFF. The CDR3 nucleotides are TGTGCCACGACACCGGGACCTTCAACTGAAGCTTTCTTT.